The 24 T cell receptor beta chains below all came from one sample that was sequenced in a study of cytomegalovirus exposure and HLA in healthy donors. The study ran its PCR with 60 Vbeta and 13 Jbeta primers. The method was immunoSEQ multiplex PCR; TCRdb's version includes in-frame clones alone and lacks a portion of them. The sample lists roughly 120,000 clones; around 84% were seen once. What was sequenced was PBMCs. The receptors derive from a woman aged 18-35 years in good health and CMV-seropositive.

The V gene is TRBV28, the J gene TRBJ2-3; 9 nucleotides align to TRBD2. This CDR3 is 15 amino acids long. J was trimmed by 9 bases and V by 7 bases; bases with no gene match: 14. Germline CDR1 and CDR2: MDHEN and SYDVKM. The CDR3 sequence: CASTHPRLAGWTQYF. The CDR3 DNA reads as TGTGCCAGCACTCATCCGCGCCTAGCGGGGTGGACGCAGTATTTT.

This clone was recorded a few times. This sequence joins TRBV7-8 and TRBJ2-5; tentative D call: TRBD1 (5 bases). V lost 1 base and J 2 bases, leaving 11 bases between the germline ends. This CDR3 is 15 amino acids long. CDR1 and CDR2 from the germline V gene are SGHVS and FQNEAQ. In DNA, the CDR3 is TGTGCCAGCAGCTTAGTTGTGGCAGGGCAAGAGACCCAGTACTTC. Protein product: CASSLVVAGQETQYF.

The chain joins TRBV19 to TRBJ1-6; D perhaps matches TRBD1 (5 bases). Trimming cost V 5 bases and J 10 bases, with 15 bases left between them. Germline V gene sequence: CDR1 LNHDA, CDR2 SQIVND (reference sequence). This CDR3 is built from 14 residues. The CDR3 loop is CASSLPGSDSPLHF. The CDR3 DNA sequence: TGTGCCAGTAGTCTGCCAGGGTCGGACTCACCCCTCCACTTT.

This chain's CDR3 is CASSPTSGGPDTQYF. The CDR3 DNA sequence: TGTGCCAGCAGCCCCACTAGCGGGGGGCCAGATACGCAGTATTTT. J is TRBJ2-3 and V is TRBV7-9, with TRBD2 identical over 12 bases. Per the germline V gene, CDR1 is SEHNR and CDR2 is FQNEAQ (reference sequence). With 5 bases clipped from V and 4 bases from J, the junction kept 4 bases outside the gene matches. CDR3 length: 15 residues.

The chain couples TRBV2 to TRBJ2-3; 8 bases match TRBD2. Germline CDR1 SNHLY, CDR2 FYNNEI. The CDR3 contains 15 residues. The V segment lost 4 bases and the J segment 1 base; nucleotides outside the gene matches: 4. The CDR3 DNA follows: TGTGCCAGCAGTGGACAGACTAGCGGCACAGATACGCAGTATTTT. It translates to CASSGQTSGTDTQYF.

This clone was counted a few times. The rearrangement joins TRBV2 to TRBJ2-5, with D perhaps TRBD1 (5 bases). Germline CDR1 SNHLY, CDR2 FYNNEI. V lost 5 bases to trimming and J lost 2 bases, with 9 bases between them. CDR3 length: 13 residues. This CDR3 is CASSWTSQETQYF. CDR3 coding DNA: TGTGCCAGCAGTTGGACATCGCAAGAGACCCAGTACTTC.

In this sample, this clone turned up once. V usage is TRBV5-1 and J usage is TRBJ1-6, with unresolved D. Germline CDR1 reads SGHRS; CDR2 reads YFSETQ. The germline V and J ends were trimmed by 0 bases and 5 bases, with 9 bases remaining between them. The CDR3 sequence is 15 residues long. CDR3 in amino acids: CASSLAVSDNSPLHF. In DNA, the CDR3 is TGCGCCAGCAGCTTGGCCGTATCAGATAATTCACCCCTCCACTTT.

The genes are TRBV5-4 and TRBJ2-5; the D gene is possibly TRBD2 (6 bases). The CDR3 has 13 residues. Germline lookup yields CDR1 SGHNT and CDR2 YYREEE (reference sequence). V was shortened by 0 bases and J by 5 bases, with 8 bases between the two germline ends. The CDR3 here is CASSLGGVETQYF. The DNA for the CDR3 is TGTGCCAGCAGCTTGGGCGGGGTGGAGACCCAGTACTTC.

This clone was seen just once. The gene calls are TRBV19 and TRBJ2-7; D unresolved. The CDR3 has 14 residues. Trimming took off 6 bases at V and 3 bases at J, with 15 bases between the two ends. Germline V gene sequence: CDR1 LNHDA, CDR2 SQIVND (reference sequence). CDR3 loop: CASSSLEIHYEQYF. The CDR3 coding sequence is TGTGCCAGTAGCTCCCTGGAGATCCACTACGAGCAGTACTTC.

This chain uses TRBV5-1 with TRBJ1-1; the D gene is possibly TRBD1 (6 bases). Trimming left V 0 bases short and J 4 bases short, with 10 bases between. CDR3 size: 14 residues. In germline, CDR1 is SGHRS, CDR2 YFSETQ. The CDR3 sequence: CASSLERGGTEAFF. For the CDR3, the DNA is TGCGCCAGCAGCTTGGAGAGAGGGGGCACTGAAGCTTTCTTT.

The rearrangement joins TRBV2 to TRBJ1-1; no clear D. The CDR3 spans 12 residues. V lost 5 bases to trimming and J lost 2 bases, with 6 bases between them. Looked up from germline, CDR1 is SNHLY and CDR2 is FYNNEI. The CDR3 loop is CASSNYNTEAFF. Here the CDR3 DNA reads TGTGCCAGCAGTAACTATAACACTGAAGCTTTCTTT.

This clone came up a few times. The chain uses TRBV5-1 and TRBJ2-2; tentatively, D is TRBD1 (6 bases). Between the trimmed V and J ends, which lost 5 bases and 5 bases, there was a span of 13 bases. From germline, CDR1 is SGHRS and CDR2 YFSETQ. The CDR3 loop spans 14 amino acids. CDR3 DNA sequence: TGCGCCAGCAGTGGGCAGGGGTTAACCGGGGAGCTGTTTTTT. It codes for CASSGQGLTGELFF.

The gene calls are TRBV13 and TRBJ1-2; 7 nucleotides match TRBD1. This CDR3 has 15 amino acids. Germline CDR1 PRHDT, CDR2 FYEKMQ (reference sequence). Unmatched junction bases numbered 6, after V lost 0 bases and J lost 5 bases. Written as DNA, the CDR3 is TGTGCCAGCAGCTTAGGAGGGGGCCCTATGTATGGCTACACCTTC. As protein: CASSLGGGPMYGYTF.

This chain joins TRBV29-1 and TRBJ1-1; D possibly corresponds to TRBD1 (5 bases). V was shortened by 6 bases and J by 1 base, with 12 bases between the two germline ends. This CDR3 is built from 13 residues. Germline CDR1 is SQVTM and CDR2 is ANQGSEA. CDR3 bases: TGCAGCGTGACACCCCAGGGGAACACTGAAGCTTTCTTT. Residues: CSVTPQGNTEAFF.

This clone was observed a handful of times. V and J are TRBV2 and TRBJ2-3; 7 nucleotides line up with TRBD2. Germline CDR1 reads SNHLY; CDR2 reads FYNNEI. The CDR3 is 13 amino acids. The CDR3 protein is CAGGSVGTDTQYF. CDR3 nucleotides: TGTGCGGGGGGGAGTGTGGGAACAGATACGCAGTATTTT.

This clone was observed a few times. The gene calls are TRBV5-8 and TRBJ1-1; a possible D gene is TRBD1 (5 bases). Trimming pared 4 bases from V and 1 base from J, leaving 11 bases between. This CDR3 spans 14 amino acids. Germline CDR1 reads SGHTS; CDR2 reads YDEGEE. CDR3 sequence (DNA): TGTGCCAGCAGCCCTCTTACAGGGAACACTGAAGCTTTCTTT. Its protein is CASSPLTGNTEAFF. Full variable domain (outside the CDR3, taken from reference TRBV5-8 and TRBJ1-1): EAGVTQSPTHLIKTRGQQATLRCSPISGHTSVYWYQQALGLGLQFLLWYDEGEERNRGNFPPRFSGRQFPNYSSELNVNALELEDSALYLCASSPLTGNTEAFFGQGTRLTVV.

The rearrangement links TRBV5-1 to TRBJ1-1; D is ambiguous. The CDR3 loop spans 13 amino acids. The ends were cut back, 2 bases at V and 5 bases at J, with 10 bases in the middle. CDR1 SGHRS and CDR2 YFSETQ come from the germline V gene. The CDR3 is CASSLGLITEAFF. CDR3 sequence (DNA): TGCGCCAGCAGCTTAGGACTTATTACTGAAGCTTTCTTT.

This clone occurred once. CDR3 coding DNA: TGTGCCAGCAGTGAGACTAGCGGGGGATACAATGAGCAGTTCTTC. This sequence encodes CASSETSGGYNEQFF. The chain combines TRBV2 with TRBJ2-1; 12 bases are shared with TRBD2. Germline-derived CDR1 and CDR2 are SNHLY and FYNNEI. The length of the CDR3 is 15 residues. V trimming: 3 bases; J trimming: 4 bases; junction bases outside the gene matches: 1.

The chain is built from TRBV6-6 and TRBJ1-5; D is unresolved. V shed 0 bases and J shed 6 bases, with 3 bases lying between them. Per the germline V gene, CDR1 is MNHNY and CDR2 is SVGAGI (reference sequence). The CDR3 totals 12 residues. The CDR3 sequence is CASSYSGQPQHF. CDR3 bases: TGTGCCAGCAGTTACTCCGGTCAGCCCCAGCATTTT.

Only a few counts were recorded for this clone. The V gene is TRBV6-1, the J gene TRBJ1-4; TRBD1 matches 7 bases. The CDR3 has 13 residues. Per the germline V gene, CDR1 is MNHNS and CDR2 is SASEGT. V shed 7 bases and J 6 bases; nucleotides not matched to a gene: 5. CDR3 coding DNA: TGTGCCAGCATTTTGACAGGGTATGAAAAACTGTTTTTT. Protein product: CASILTGYEKLFF.

The V gene is TRBV11-3, the J gene TRBJ1-1; tentative D call: TRBD1 (6 bases). V lost 5 bases to trimming and J lost 5 bases, with 9 bases between them. CDR3 length: 12 residues. Per germline, CDR1 SGHNT and CDR2 YENEEA. The CDR3 protein is CASSKGGTEAFF. CDR3 nucleotides: TGTGCCAGCAGCAAGGGGGGGACTGAAGCTTTCTTT.

This clone was observed a single time. The V call is TRBV2, the J call TRBJ2-2; a weak D match, TRBD1 (6 bases). Germline V gene sequence: CDR1 SNHLY, CDR2 FYNNEI. V lost 4 bases and J 2 bases, leaving 17 bases between the germline ends. The CDR3 contains 17 residues. As DNA, the CDR3 is TGTGCCAGCAGTGGGGAGACCGGGACACTAAACACCGGGGAGCTGTTTTTT. Translated: CASSGETGTLNTGELFF.

V and J are TRBV7-3 and TRBJ2-1; 8 positions match TRBD2. J was trimmed by 0 bases and V by 3 bases; bases with no gene match: 1. The CDR3 runs to 15 residues. The V gene's germline CDR1 is SGHTA and CDR2 FQGTGA. The CDR3 reads CASSFSGSSYNEQFF. The CDR3 DNA reads TGTGCCAGCAGCTTCAGCGGGAGCTCCTACAATGAGCAGTTCTTC. Drawing the rest from reference TRBV7-3 and TRBJ2-1, the complete variable domain is GAGVSQTPSNKVTEKGKYVELRCDPISGHTALYWYRQSLGQGPEFLIYFQGTGAADDSGLPNDRFFAVRPEGSVSTLKIQRTERGDSAVYLCASSFSGSSYNEQFFGPGTRLTVL.

In its sample, this clone was seen a few times. This chain uses TRBV6-5 with TRBJ1-2; possible D gene TRBD1, 5 bases. Germline V gives CDR1 MNHEY, CDR2 SVGAGI. The CDR3 is made up of 13 amino acids. Trimming removed 7 bases at V and 6 bases at J, with 15 bases between. The CDR3 DNA is TGTGCCAGCAACCAGGGATCTTTGGATGGCTACACCTTC. As protein: CASNQGSLDGYTF.